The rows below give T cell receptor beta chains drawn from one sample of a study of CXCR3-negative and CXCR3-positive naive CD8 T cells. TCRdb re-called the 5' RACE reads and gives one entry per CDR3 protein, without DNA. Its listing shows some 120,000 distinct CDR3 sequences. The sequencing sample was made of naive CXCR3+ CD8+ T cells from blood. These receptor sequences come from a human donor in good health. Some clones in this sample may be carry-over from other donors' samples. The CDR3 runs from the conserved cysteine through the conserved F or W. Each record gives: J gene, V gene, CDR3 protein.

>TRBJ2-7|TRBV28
CASSFPGGEQYF
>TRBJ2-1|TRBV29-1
CSVPRRNEQFF
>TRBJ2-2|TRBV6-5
CASSGGVAGELFF
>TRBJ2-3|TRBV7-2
CASSFGLAGGPDTQYF
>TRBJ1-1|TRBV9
CASSVGTGGMNTEAFF
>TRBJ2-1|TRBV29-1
CSVVGVPYNEQFF
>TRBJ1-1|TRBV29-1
CSGGENTEAFF
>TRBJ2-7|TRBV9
CASSVESGVPYEQYF
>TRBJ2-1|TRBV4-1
CASSQKTSGRAFEQFF
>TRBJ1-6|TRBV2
CASSGPGQAGSPLHF
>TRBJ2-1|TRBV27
CASSSYRGQGDNEQFF
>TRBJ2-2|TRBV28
CASSLPSGDHTGELFF
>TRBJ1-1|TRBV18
CASSPLTGNTEAFF
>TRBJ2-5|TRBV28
CASSLYIAGGEAQYF
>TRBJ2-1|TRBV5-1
CASSLGLAGGPVYNEQFF
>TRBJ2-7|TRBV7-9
CASSSRDRIAYEQYF
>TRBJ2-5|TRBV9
CASSASGGILSETQYF
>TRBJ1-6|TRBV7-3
CASSDGQGSSPLHF
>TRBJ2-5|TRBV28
CASSLLAGGPTETQYF
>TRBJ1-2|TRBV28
CASSFERGSGYTF
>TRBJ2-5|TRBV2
CASSEATRYQETQYF
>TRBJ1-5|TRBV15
CATSRVLKGQAQHF
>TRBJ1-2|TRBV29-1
CSATSGDGYTF
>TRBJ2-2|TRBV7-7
CASSFRTGTGELFF
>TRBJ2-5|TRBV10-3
CAISLPGQQETQYF
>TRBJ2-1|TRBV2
CASREGGLDEQFF
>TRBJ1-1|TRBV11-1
CASSLDEGGAFF
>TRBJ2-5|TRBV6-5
CASSYQLWETQYF
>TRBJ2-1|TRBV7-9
CASSLDYSSEQFF
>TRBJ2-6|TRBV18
CASSPDDAGANVLTF
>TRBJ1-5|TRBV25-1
CASSPGTYAQLNQPQHF
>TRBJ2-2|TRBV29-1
CSVLGPTGELFF
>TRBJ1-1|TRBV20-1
CSAPTGSTEAFF
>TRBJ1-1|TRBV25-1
CASSESPTEAFF
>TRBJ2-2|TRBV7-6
CASSSLGLAGTGELFF
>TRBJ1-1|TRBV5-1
CASSLETGWPFF
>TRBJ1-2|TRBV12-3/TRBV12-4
CASSPAGQGRGYTF
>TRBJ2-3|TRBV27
CASSLSRGTSTDTQYF
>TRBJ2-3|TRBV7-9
CASSLFEPGLGTDTQYF
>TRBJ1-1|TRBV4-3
CASSQDRGQTEAFF
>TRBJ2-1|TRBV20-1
CSAREQRGYNEQFF
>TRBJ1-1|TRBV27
CASSLFGFPIAAFF
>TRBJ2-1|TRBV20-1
CSAKEGSYNEQFF
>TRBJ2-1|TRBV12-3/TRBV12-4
CASSLPRVGYNEQFF
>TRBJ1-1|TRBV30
CAWRGTGSTEAFF
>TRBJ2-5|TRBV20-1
CSARPGQETQYF
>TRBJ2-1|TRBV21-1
CASSKGPSGGHEQFF
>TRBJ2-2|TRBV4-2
CASSQVASSVGGELFF
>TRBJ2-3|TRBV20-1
CSAREYTDTQYF
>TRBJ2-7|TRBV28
CASSPGSYEQYF
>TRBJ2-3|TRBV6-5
CASSYDRGWDTQYF
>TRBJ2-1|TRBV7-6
CASSYLFAEATYNEQFF
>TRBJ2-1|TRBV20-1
CSARPEGRNNEQFF
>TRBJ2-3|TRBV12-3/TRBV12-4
CASSFDDTQYF
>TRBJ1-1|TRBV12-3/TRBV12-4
CASSFSDTGYTEAFF
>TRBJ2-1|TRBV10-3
CAITRQGPYNEQFF
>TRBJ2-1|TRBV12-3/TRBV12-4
CASSLPYRSYNEQFF
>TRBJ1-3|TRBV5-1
CASSETGGRNTIYF
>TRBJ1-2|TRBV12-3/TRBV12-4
CASSWVLEDKEGDGYTF